This TCR beta chain was captured by sequencing in a study of shared clonotypes between healthy human individuals. This CDR3 has 14 amino acids. CDR1 and CDR2 from the germline V gene are ENHRY and SYGVKD. Trimming took off 11 bases at V and 8 bases at J, with 22 bases between the two ends. This table comes from immunoSEQ multiplex PCR, and its TCRdb copy is limited to in-frame clones, with some not included. The sample carries about 730,000 clones, approximately 72% recorded once. A CD45RA+ naive subset and a CD45RA-negative memory subset were split from CD4+ cells. V is TRBV10-3 and J is TRBJ2-1; D gene uncertain. The sample taken for sequencing was memory CD4+ T cells sorted from blood. Specified subset: CD45RA-negative fraction. This clonotype was sampled from a woman in her 30s in good health. CDR3 nucleotides: TGTGCCTCGTCCCTAGGAAACCCCCCCGATGAGCAGTTCTTC. This gives the protein CASSLGNPPDEQFF.